This record covers a single T cell receptor beta chain. This clone was seen a few times. Base quality data are lacking; no much larger clone is found one base away. Relative to germline, V is 1 base shorter and J is 7 bases shorter, with 11 bases between their ends. The CDR3 has 13 amino acids, counting the end cysteine and phenylalanine. Only the CDR3 portion is preserved as DNA: 39 bases, with reading frame beginning at the first base. According to the germline V gene, CDR1 reads SGHVS and CDR2 reads FQNEAQ. After being thawed and rested overnight, PBMC were stained with GMM-loaded CD1B tetramer, a Live/Dead dye and anti-CD3, and were then sorted on a FACS Aria II. The CD1B tetramers were loaded with C32 glucose monomycolate that had been purified from Rhodococcus equi. Before cryopreservation, the PBMC later used for tetramer sorting had been depleted of CD14-expressing monocytes as part of a separate study. From each donor, about 100,000 tetramer-negative cells were also sorted and analyzed side by side with the tetramer-positive cells. Antigen-specific T cells were sorted from several healthy South African adults using GMM-loaded CD1B tetramers.

The data are from a study of T cells in tuberculosis (dated by TCRdb to 2016 to 2018). Context from the whole study: The study combined CD1B tetramers and high-throughput TCR immunosequencing to characterize T cells specific for the mycobacterial lipid antigen glucose monomycolate (GMM). Overall study results and their limits: T cells binding the CD1B-GMM tetramer with low affinity may have been missed by the stringent sort gate.

Because TCR-alpha and TCR-beta chains were sequenced unpaired, no chain pairing information was available. The immunoSEQ multiplex PCR assay was used to generate TCR libraries, with TCR-beta and/or TCR-alpha/delta assays applied to each sample. The amplified TCR libraries were sequenced on the Illumina high-throughput platform. In the source study's methods: Clustering and dimensionality reduction relied on pairwise TCRdist distances among GMM-specific receptors from T cells that were either sorted ex vivo or expanded in vitro. Sequence motifs defined by gene usage and CDR3 content were tested for enrichment in tetramer-positive versus tetramer-negative populations. TCRdb re-hosts the immuneACCESS table, in-frame sequences only. Its copies lack some clones; in the studies checked, an unresolved V gene accounts for under half of them, and the cause for the rest is not known. The D gene and trimming were derived from the DNA, and the V and J assignments and clone size from that table. Within this sample are 55,000 to 70,000 clones, with approximately 80% of them counted one time only. The top ten clones comprise more than 10% of the sample.

Input material: CD1b-GMM tetramer-negative cells sorted from PBMCs. The meaning of the sample's cell subset or site label: T cells not binding CD1B-GMM tetramer, sorted from same donor. The clonotype comes from an adult woman with latent tuberculosis. The receptor chain draws on TRBV7-8 and TRBJ2-7; a tentative D match to TRBD2 spans 5 bases. Read as DNA, the sequence is TGTGCCAGCAGCTTAGGCGCGGGCGGTGAGCAGTACTTC. This translates into CASSLGAGGEQYF.